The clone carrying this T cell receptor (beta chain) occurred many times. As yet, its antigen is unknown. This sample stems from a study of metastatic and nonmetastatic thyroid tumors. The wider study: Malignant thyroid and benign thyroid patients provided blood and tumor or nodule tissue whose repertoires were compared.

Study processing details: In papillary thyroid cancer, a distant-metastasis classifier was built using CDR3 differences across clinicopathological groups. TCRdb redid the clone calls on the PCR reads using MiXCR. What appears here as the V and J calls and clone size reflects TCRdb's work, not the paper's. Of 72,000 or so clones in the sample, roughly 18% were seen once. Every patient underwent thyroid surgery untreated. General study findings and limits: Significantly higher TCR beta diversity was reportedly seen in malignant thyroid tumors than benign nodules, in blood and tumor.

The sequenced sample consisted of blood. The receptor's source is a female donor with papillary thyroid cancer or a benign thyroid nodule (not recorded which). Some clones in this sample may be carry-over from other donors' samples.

For the CDR3, the DNA is TGTGCCAGCAGCAAGACGGAAGCCTTCTACACCTTC. The encoded protein is CASSKTEAFYTF. The V call is TRBV7-2, the J call TRBJ1-2; D not certain. Germline loops: CDR1 SGHTA, CDR2 FQGNSA. The CDR3 is 12 amino acids. Deletions cut 5 bases from V and 10 bases from J, with 14 bases between.